A single T cell receptor (beta chain) is shown here with its context. This specimen comes from a study of shared clonotypes between healthy human individuals. Turning to the study itself: Researchers drew samples from two women and three men aged 18 to 49.

This CDR3 contains 14 residues. V gave up 4 bases and J gave up 3 bases; unmatched junction bases: 6. Germline V gene lookup returns CDR1 SGHRS and CDR2 YFSETQ. Sequencing was performed with immunoSEQ multiplex PCR; in TCRdb, only in-frame clones are kept and a portion is missing. The sample carries 470,000 or so clones, around 73% recorded once. V is TRBV5-1 and J is TRBJ2-7; TRBD2 matches at 8 bases. The sample consisted of PBMCs. This receptor was obtained from a middle-aged woman in good health. Some clones in this sample may be carry-over from other donors' samples. The CDR3 nucleotides read TGCGCCAGCAGCCAAGGACTAGCCGGCTACGAGCAGTACTTC. It codes for CASSQGLAGYEQYF.